These 25 T cell receptor beta chains share one sample of origin, sequenced in a study of beta chain features in type 1 diabetes. Expressed TCRB transcripts were sequenced because the isolated RNA had all been reverse transcribed beforehand. The table came from immunoSEQ multiplex PCR; TCRdb's copy has only in-frame clones and leaves some out. The sample has 60,000 or so clones; 59% are singletons. Sequenced: Tregs from blood. The receptor source for this set is a woman aged 18-29 years in good health.

The rearrangement links TRBV7-3 to TRBJ2-6, with a weak D call TRBD2 (5 bases). Germline lookup yields CDR1 SGHTA and CDR2 FQGTGA. V lost 2 bases to trimming and J lost 2 bases, with 7 bases between them. The CDR3 has 15 residues. The CDR3 loop is CASSLGGAGANVLTF. CDR3 coding DNA: TGTGCCAGCAGCTTAGGAGGCGCTGGGGCCAACGTCCTGACTTTC.

The V call is TRBV7-2, the J call TRBJ1-5, with 8 bases lining up with TRBD1. V lost 5 bases, J lost 0 bases, and 9 bases stayed unmatched. Germline V gives CDR1 SGHTA, CDR2 FQGNSA. This CDR3 spans 17 amino acids. The CDR3 spells CASSLGQGRGSNQPQHF. CDR3 coding DNA: TGTGCCAGCAGCCTTGGACAGGGACGGGGTAGCAATCAGCCCCAGCATTTT.

This clone was found once. CDR3 bases: TGTGCCAGCAGCTTAGAGTTGTCGCGGCGGTACGAGCAGTACTTC. Protein product: CASSLELSRRYEQYF. This chain uses TRBV7-9 with TRBJ2-7; D call uncertain. Per the germline V gene, CDR1 is SEHNR and CDR2 is FQNEAQ (reference sequence). The CDR3 length is 15 residues. Trimming stripped 1 base from V and 4 bases from J, with 14 bases between.

The CDR3 loop is CASSPQGRTGELFF. CDR3 nucleotides: TGCGCCAGCAGTCCGCAGGGGCGAACCGGGGAGCTGTTTTTT. The chain recombines TRBV10-1 with TRBJ2-2, with D possibly TRBD1 on 6 matching bases. The CDR3 consists of 14 residues. Trimming cost V 5 bases and J 5 bases, with 12 bases left between them. Germline CDR1 reads WNHNN; CDR2 reads SYGVQD (reference sequence).

This sequence joins TRBV5-1 and TRBJ2-1; TRBD1 agrees at 7 bases. CDR1 and CDR2 (germline): SGHRS, YFSETQ. The V and J ends lost 4 bases and 6 bases, in that order; junction bases with no gene match: 4. The CDR3 extends over 13 amino acids. The CDR3 DNA is TGCGCCAGCAGCAATACAGGGGTCAATGAGCAGTTCTTC. Translating gives CASSNTGVNEQFF.

This clone was picked up a small number of times. This CDR3 is CAWGRGGNTEAFF. The CDR3 DNA sequence: TGTGCCTGGGGCCGCGGGGGGAACACTGAAGCTTTCTTT. The genes are TRBV30 and TRBJ1-1; D perhaps matches TRBD1 (5 bases). The germline CDR1 and CDR2 sequences are GTSNPN and SVGIG (reference sequence). This CDR3 contains 13 residues. V was trimmed by 5 bases and J by 1 base, leaving 11 bases between them.

The chain uses TRBV25-1 and TRBJ1-5; tentative D call: TRBD1 (5 bases). The V gene's germline CDR1 is MGHDK and CDR2 SYGVNS. V lost 9 bases and J 2 bases, leaving 8 bases between the germline ends. CDR3 size: 12 residues. CDR3 sequence: CASGGGNQPQHF. The CDR3 DNA sequence: TGTGCCAGTGGGGGGGGCAATCAGCCCCAGCATTTT.

The genes are TRBV2 and TRBJ2-1; 12 bases are a match to TRBD1. The CDR3 is 17 amino acids. Germline CDR1 reads SNHLY; CDR2 reads FYNNEI. V trimming: 7 bases; J trimming: 7 bases; junction bases outside the gene matches: 14. For the CDR3, the DNA is TGTGCCAGCAAGTTTGCCGGGACAGGGGGCGTCCGGAATGAGCAGTTCTTC. This sequence encodes CASKFAGTGGVRNEQFF.

The chain recombines TRBV30 with TRBJ1-5, with a weak D call TRBD1 (6 bases). This CDR3 region has 12 residues. CDR1 and CDR2 from the germline V gene are GTSNPN and SVGIG (reference sequence). V lost 5 bases and J 6 bases, leaving 11 bases between the germline ends. DNA of the CDR3: TGTGCCTGGGACCGGGGGGCTCAGCCCCAGCATTTT. As protein: CAWDRGAQPQHF. Full variable domain (missing parts from reference TRBV30 and TRBJ1-5): SQTIHQWPATLVQPVGSPLSLECTVEGTSNPNLYWYRQAAGRGLQLLFYSVGIGQISSEVPQNLSASRPQDRQFILSSKKLLLSDSGFYLCAWDRGAQPQHFGDGTRLSIL.

A few counts support this clone. The V gene is TRBV19, the J gene TRBJ2-1, with a weak D call TRBD1 (5 bases). CDR1 LNHDA and CDR2 SQIVND come from the germline V gene (reference sequence). V was cut by 4 bases and J by 9 bases, with 25 bases left in between. This CDR3 comprises 17 residues. The CDR3 reads CASSSSGGDSPRPEQFF. In DNA form, the CDR3 reads TGTGCCAGTAGTAGTTCGGGCGGAGACAGTCCGCGGCCTGAGCAGTTCTTC.

V gene TRBV5-1 combines with J gene TRBJ2-1; weak D call: TRBD2 (6 bases). Per the germline V gene, CDR1 is SGHRS and CDR2 is YFSETQ. Deletions cut 0 bases from V and 7 bases from J, with 14 bases between. The CDR3 is made up of 15 amino acids. CDR3 in amino acids: CASSLAYSAGNEQFF. The CDR3 region has the DNA TGCGCCAGCAGCTTGGCCTACAGTGCGGGGAATGAGCAGTTCTTC.

The chain combines TRBV20-1 with TRBJ2-5; no firm D call. Trimming left V 4 bases short and J 4 bases short, with 4 bases between. Germline CDR1 DFQATT, CDR2 SNEGSKA (reference sequence). The CDR3 has 10 residues. The CDR3 nucleotides are TGCAGTGCTACATCAGAGACCCAGTACTTC. This codes for CSATSETQYF.

The chain combines TRBV5-1 with TRBJ2-3, with D possibly TRBD1 on 5 matching bases. Per germline, CDR1 SGHRS and CDR2 YFSETQ. Trimming cost V 2 bases and J 2 bases, with 12 bases left between them. The CDR3 spans 15 residues. This CDR3 reads CASSFWGLHTDTQYF. As DNA, the CDR3 is TGCGCCAGCAGCTTTTGGGGCCTACACACAGATACGCAGTATTTT.

The chain employs TRBV28 and TRBJ2-5; 7 bases match TRBD1. This CDR3 region has 15 residues. V lost 6 bases to trimming and J lost 5 bases; unmatched junction nucleotides: 12. CDR1 is MDHEN and CDR2 is SYDVKM in the germline V gene. CDR3 nucleotides: TGTGCCAGCAGCCCGCGACAGGGTAAGAAGGAGACCCAGTACTTC. The encoded protein is CASSPRQGKKETQYF.

The V call is TRBV7-8, the J call TRBJ2-3; TRBD2 aligns across 11 bases. V was pared by 1 base and J by 7 bases, with 4 bases of the junction left unmatched. CDR3 length: 15 residues. The germline V gene has CDR1 SGHVS and CDR2 FQNEAQ. For the CDR3, the DNA is TGTGCCAGCAGCTTAGTGCGGACTAGCGGGTATACGCAGTATTTT. As protein: CASSLVRTSGYTQYF.

This clone was counted a few times. This sequence joins TRBV7-9 and TRBJ2-4; D might be TRBD2 (7 bases). This CDR3 is built from 15 residues. Germline CDR1 and CDR2: SEHNR and FQNEAQ (reference sequence). With 6 bases removed from V and 6 bases from J, the gap between germline ends came to 18 bases. The CDR3 reads CASSRAGAQSNIQYF. CDR3 nucleotide sequence: TGTGCCAGCAGTAGGGCGGGGGCACAATCAAACATTCAGTACTTC.

In its sample, this clone ranks as medium-sized. The V gene is TRBV7-2, the J gene TRBJ2-1, with a weak D call TRBD2 (6 bases). The germline gives CDR1 SGHTA, CDR2 FQGNSA. The CDR3 consists of 16 residues. The germline V and J ends were trimmed by 2 bases and 3 bases, with 14 bases remaining between them. CDR3 DNA sequence: TGTGCCAGCAGCTTATTAGAGGGACTTAACTACAATGAGCAGTTCTTC. It is translated as CASSLLEGLNYNEQFF.

This rearrangement joins TRBV19 to TRBJ1-2; D gene uncertain. Trimming stripped 10 bases from V and 4 bases from J, with 16 bases between. CDR1 is LNHDA, CDR2 SQIVND, per germline (reference sequence). The CDR3 sequence is 13 residues long. CDR3 region: CATTPVGGYGYTF. CDR3 nucleotides: TGTGCCACTACTCCGGTGGGAGGCTATGGCTACACCTTC.

This chain links TRBV30 with TRBJ1-1, with D unresolved. CDR3 length: 13 residues. V gave up 0 bases and J gave up 4 bases, with 9 bases separating them. The germline V gene encodes CDR1 GTSNPN and CDR2 SVGIG (reference sequence). In nucleotides, the CDR3 is TGTGCCTGGAGTGTAGAGGAGGTCACTGAAGCTTTCTTT. It yields the protein CAWSVEEVTEAFF.

This clone has only a few counts. J is TRBJ2-5 and V is TRBV7-9; D perhaps matches TRBD2 (5 bases). The CDR3 runs 14 residues. Looked up from germline, CDR1 is SEHNR and CDR2 is FQNEAQ (reference sequence). The ends were cut back, 5 bases at V and 5 bases at J, with 15 bases in the middle. In DNA form, the CDR3 reads TGTGCCAGCAGCGGTATGGGCGGGCCGGAGACCCAGTACTTC. This codes for CASSGMGGPETQYF.

The chain combines TRBV27 with TRBJ1-1, with D tentatively TRBD1 (5 bases). Trimming took off 6 bases at V and 8 bases at J, with 13 bases between the two ends. The CDR3 extends over 12 amino acids. CDR1 and CDR2 from the germline V gene are MNHEY and SMNVEV (reference sequence). CDR3 amino acids: CASRKGGAEAFF. CDR3 DNA sequence: TGTGCCAGCAGAAAGGGAGGGGCCGAAGCTTTCTTT.

This clone has more than one count but fewer than ten. The genes are TRBV20-1 and TRBJ2-4; a possible D gene is TRBD2 (5 bases). The CDR3 extends over 11 amino acids. In germline, CDR1 is DFQATT, CDR2 SNEGSKA (reference sequence). CDR3 amino acids: CSGLAKNIQYF. The CDR3, as DNA: TGCAGCGGACTAGCCAAAAACATTCAGTACTTC.

This clone was found a few times. This chain links TRBV6-5 with TRBJ1-1; a possible D gene is TRBD1 (6 bases). Per germline, CDR1 MNHEY and CDR2 SVGAGI. Deletions cut 6 bases from V and 12 bases from J, with 23 bases between. CDR3 size: 14 residues. CDR3 nucleotides: TGTGCCAGCAGCCGTTTTCAGGGGAGTAGTATAACTTTCTTT. It codes for CASSRFQGSSITFF.

The chain couples TRBV5-1 to TRBJ1-1, with 10 bases identical to TRBD1. The junction had 5 bases not matched to a gene; V was cut back by 0 bases and J by 6 bases. CDR1 is SGHRS, CDR2 YFSETQ, per germline. The CDR3 runs 15 residues. The CDR3 loop reads CASSLAGDRGAEAFF. The CDR3 nucleotides read TGCGCCAGCAGCTTGGCTGGGGACAGGGGTGCTGAAGCTTTCTTT.

The chain carries TRBV30 and TRBJ2-3; the D is unclear. V dropped 2 bases and J dropped 1 base, with 7 bases sitting between them. The CDR3 consists of 13 residues. Germline V gene data show CDR1 as GTSNPN and CDR2 as SVGIG (reference sequence). CDR3 protein: CAWSIAGTDTQYF. In DNA form, the CDR3 reads TGTGCCTGGAGTATTGCGGGCACAGATACGCAGTATTTT.